Listed below are T cell receptor beta chains from one sample, sequenced in a study of blood T cells in healthy people across ages. MiXCR, run by TCRdb on the 5' RACE reads, gives a single entry per CDR3 protein. The sample shows hundreds of thousands of distinct CDR3 sequences, around 38% of them seen only once. Sample: blood. These receptors were collected from a man older than 75 in good health. Each CDR3 is given with its conserved first and last residue. A D gene is named only where the DNA matches it firmly. Clone size is shown for a subset of rows, as once, few, many or a class of expanded clone.

CDR3nt	CDR3aa	d_gene	j_gene	v_gene	abundance
TGTGCCAGCAGCCAAGATTATGGGACTAGCGACCCCAATGAGCAGTTCTTC	CASSQDYGTSDPNEQFF	TRBD2	TRBJ2-1	TRBV4-2	NA
TGTGCCAGCATCGAACGGCGGCGCGAAGCTTTCTTT	CASIERRREAFF	NA	TRBJ1-1	TRBV7-2	NA
TGTGCCACCCTTGATGACAGGGGTGGCGAGACCCAGTACTTC	CATLDDRGGETQYF	TRBD1	TRBJ2-5	TRBV10-3	NA
TGCAGTGCCACCGGGACACCTAACTCCTACGAGCAGTACTTC	CSATGTPNSYEQYF	NA	TRBJ2-7	TRBV20-1	NA
TGTGCCAGCTCATCTTCCCAGGGAAATAACTATGGCTACACCTTC	CASSSSQGNNYGYTF	NA	TRBJ1-2	TRBV4-2	NA
TGCAGTGCTAGAGATCGTGCCATCTCCTACAATGAGCAGTTCTTC	CSARDRAISYNEQFF	NA	TRBJ2-1	TRBV20-1	NA
TGTGCCAGCAGCTTAGGGACGCAGGGTCTCGAGCAGTACTTC	CASSLGTQGLEQYF	NA	TRBJ2-7	TRBV7-6	NA
TGTGCCACCAGTGATTTGCAGGGACAGCAGCCCGAGGAGCAGTTCTTC	CATSDLQGQQPEEQFF	TRBD1	TRBJ2-1	TRBV24-1	NA
TGCAGTGCTAGCGACTTCGGGGCTGAGCAGTTCTTC	CSASDFGAEQFF	NA	TRBJ2-1	TRBV20-1	few
TGTGCCAGCAGCCCCTCAGCGGGAGGGGTAGATACGCAGTATTTT	CASSPSAGGVDTQYF	TRBD2	TRBJ2-3	TRBV7-2	NA
TGTGCCAGCAGCCTACGGACAGCAGATACGCAGTATTTT	CASSLRTADTQYF	NA	TRBJ2-3	TRBV7-2	NA
TGTGCCATCGCACAACCGCGCAGGGCTGGGAACACTGAAGCTTTCTTT	CAIAQPRRAGNTEAFF	NA	TRBJ1-1	TRBV10-3	NA
TGTGCCAGCAGTTACTTCCCGGGACAGGGGTATCACAATGAGCAGTTCTTC	CASSYFPGQGYHNEQFF	TRBD1	TRBJ2-1	TRBV6-2/TRBV6-3	NA
TGTGCCAACAGCCAAGGCCCTAGCGGGGGGGCGAACACCGGGGAGCTGTTTTTT	CANSQGPSGGANTGELFF	TRBD2	TRBJ2-2	TRBV3-1	NA
TGTGCCAGCAGCTTAACCGTAGCGGGAGTAAATGAGCAGTTCTTC	CASSLTVAGVNEQFF	TRBD2	TRBJ2-1	TRBV7-3	NA
TGTGCCAGCAGCCCGTATTTTATCGCGGGAGATTTTAGGTTTGGTTCCTACGAGCAGTACTTC	CASSPYFIAGDFRFGSYEQYF	TRBD2	TRBJ2-7	TRBV3-1	NA
TGCGCCAGCAGGATCAGGGTATTAGCAGATACGCAGTATTTT	CASRIRVLADTQYF	NA	TRBJ2-3	TRBV5-1	few
TGCAGTGCTAAATCGGCTAGCGGGAGTTACGAGCAGTACTTC	CSAKSASGSYEQYF	TRBD2	TRBJ2-7	TRBV20-1	NA
TGCGCCAGCAGCCCCGGGTTAGGAATGGACTATGGCTACACCTTC	CASSPGLGMDYGYTF	NA	TRBJ1-2	TRBV5-1	NA
TGCAGTGCTAGAGTCCCGGACGGGAGCACAGATACGCAGTATTTT	CSARVPDGSTDTQYF	NA	TRBJ2-3	TRBV20-1	NA
TGTGCCAGCAGCCCCGCGCGGCCGGGACTAGCGGGAGCTAGCACAGATACGCAGTATTTT	CASSPARPGLAGASTDTQYF	TRBD2	TRBJ2-3	TRBV7-9	many
TGTGCCAGCAGTTTAGGGGACAGCTTTAATTCACCCCTCCACTTT	CASSLGDSFNSPLHF	TRBD1	TRBJ1-6	TRBV12-3/TRBV12-4	few
TGTGCCAGCAGCACTAGTTTCCCCTACAATGAGCAGTTCTTC	CASSTSFPYNEQFF	NA	TRBJ2-1	TRBV14	NA
TGTGCCAGCAGTTACTCAGGGGGAAGGGAGCAGTTCTTC	CASSYSGGREQFF	NA	TRBJ2-1	TRBV6-5	NA
TGTGCCACCAGCAGAGATAGGAGGGTACGGACCGGGGAGCTGTTTTTT	CATSRDRRVRTGELFF	NA	TRBJ2-2	TRBV15	NA
TGCAGTGCTATTAGCGGGAGAGAGAGGAATGAGCAGTTCTTC	CSAISGRERNEQFF	TRBD2	TRBJ2-1	TRBV20-1	few
TGTGCCAGCAGCCCAGGGACCTGGGACACTGAAGCTTTCTTT	CASSPGTWDTEAFF	NA	TRBJ1-1	TRBV7-3	many
TGCGCCAGCAGCCAAGAAGACAGTTTAAAAGGCTACACCTTC	CASSQEDSLKGYTF	NA	TRBJ1-2	TRBV4-1	NA
TGTGCCAGCAGCTCGATTTCAGATGAAATAATCTATGGCTACACCTTC	CASSSISDEIIYGYTF	NA	TRBJ1-2	TRBV7-2	few
TGCAGTGCTCCACGGACCGCCCGGGATGAGCAGTTCTTC	CSAPRTARDEQFF	NA	TRBJ2-1	TRBV20-1	few
TGTGCCAGCAGCACGACCGGGCGTCCCCCCTACGAGCAGTACTTC	CASSTTGRPPYEQYF	NA	TRBJ2-7	TRBV7-9	few
TGTGCCAGCAGCCCACGATCGAGAGTACAAGAGACCCAGTACTTC	CASSPRSRVQETQYF	NA	TRBJ2-5	TRBV7-2	few
TGCAGCGTTGAAGACACAGGGGACTATGGCTACACCTTC	CSVEDTGDYGYTF	TRBD1	TRBJ1-2	TRBV29-1	NA
TGTGCCACCAGTGATGGACTAGCGGGAACCTACAATGAGCAGTTCTTC	CATSDGLAGTYNEQFF	TRBD2	TRBJ2-1	TRBV24-1	NA
TGTGCCAGCAGCCGCGGACAGGGAAGCTACACCTTC	CASSRGQGSYTF	TRBD1	TRBJ1-2	TRBV9	NA
TGTGCCACCGACAGGGCCCAAGAGACCCAGTACTTC	CATDRAQETQYF	TRBD1	TRBJ2-5	TRBV2	NA
TGCGCCAGCAGCTTAGGGGGCGCAGCGCAAGAGACCCAGTACTTC	CASSLGGAAQETQYF	TRBD1	TRBJ2-5	TRBV5-1	few
TGCAGCGTCCCCGGGGGATCCACAGATACGCAGTATTTT	CSVPGGSTDTQYF	NA	TRBJ2-3	TRBV29-1	NA
TGTGCCAGCAGGAAGGACAGGTCCATCGCCTACAAGCAGTACTTC	CASRKDRSIAYKQYF	TRBD1	TRBJ2-4	TRBV2	NA
TGTGCCAGCGGGAACTATTATCATCAGCCCCAGCATTTT	CASGNYYHQPQHF	NA	TRBJ1-5	TRBV6-2/TRBV6-3	NA
TGTGCCAGCAGCGTAGGAGTAGGTAAGCAGTTCTTC	CASSVGVGKQFF	NA	TRBJ2-1	TRBV9	few
TGCAGCGCCGAGACAGGATTCAACACCGGGGAGCTGTTTTTT	CSAETGFNTGELFF	NA	TRBJ2-2	TRBV29-1	NA
TGTGCCAGTAGTTCCCTCGGGCAGGGGAGGACAGCAGATACGCAGTATTTT	CASSSLGQGRTADTQYF	NA	TRBJ2-3	TRBV19	NA
TGTGCCAGCAGTTACGCGGGCGTTCTGTCACCCCTCCACTTT	CASSYAGVLSPLHF	NA	TRBJ1-6	TRBV6-6	few
TGTGCCAGCAAGACAGGAGCTAGCACAGATACGCAGTATTTT	CASKTGASTDTQYF	NA	TRBJ2-3	TRBV6-1	NA
TGTGCTAGTGGTTCTGGACAGGAGAAGAACGAGCAGTACTTC	CASGSGQEKNEQYF	TRBD1	TRBJ2-7	TRBV12-5	NA
TGCAGTGCTACAGAAGGGACAGGGGGGACCCAGTACTTC	CSATEGTGGTQYF	TRBD1	TRBJ2-5	TRBV20-1	NA
TGTGCCTGCAGCTTAAAGGGGGGCACTGAAGCTTTCTTT	CACSLKGGTEAFF	NA	TRBJ1-1	TRBV7-9	NA
TGTGCCAGCAGTGAGGACAGGGGCCTCAATCAGCCCCAGCATTTT	CASSEDRGLNQPQHF	TRBD1	TRBJ1-5	TRBV6-5	once
TGCGCCAGCAGCCAGGGCCACTCTGGGGCCAACGTCCTGACTTTC	CASSQGHSGANVLTF	NA	TRBJ2-6	TRBV4-1	many
TGTGCCACCCTTCCAGGGACAGGTCTCTCTGGGGCCAACGTCCTGACTTTC	CATLPGTGLSGANVLTF	TRBD1	TRBJ2-6	TRBV27	NA
TGTGCCAGCAGTGAATCAGTCGCGGGGAAAAATGAGCAGTACTTC	CASSESVAGKNEQYF	NA	TRBJ2-5	TRBV25-1	NA
TGCAGTGCTAGTCCCTATACAGATACGCAGTATTTT	CSASPYTDTQYF	NA	TRBJ2-3	TRBV20-1	many
TGTGCCAGCTCATACAGGGATACTGAAGCTTTCTTT	CASSYRDTEAFF	NA	TRBJ1-1	TRBV18	few
TGCAGCGCAGGGGAGGGGAGGAACACTGAAGCTTTCTTT	CSAGEGRNTEAFF	NA	TRBJ1-1	TRBV29-1	NA
TGCGCCAGCAGCCAAGGGACAGGGTCGGCTTTATATGGCTACACCTTC	CASSQGTGSALYGYTF	TRBD1	TRBJ1-2	TRBV4-3	many
TGTGCCAGCAGTGGAGCCTATAGCGGGAGGACCTACGAGCAGTACTTC	CASSGAYSGRTYEQYF	TRBD2	TRBJ2-7	TRBV25-1	NA
TGCGCCAGCATGGGAGGCTACGAGCAGTACTTC	CASMGGYEQYF	NA	TRBJ2-7	TRBV5-1	few
TGTGCCAGCAGTTACGAGCGGGGCGATAACTATGGCTACACCTTC	CASSYERGDNYGYTF	NA	TRBJ1-2	TRBV6-2/TRBV6-3	once
TGTGCCAGCAGCCAAGATAGGCTCTTCGGAACAGGGACCTACGAGCAGTACTTC	CASSQDRLFGTGTYEQYF	NA	TRBJ2-7	TRBV3-1	NA